This record looks at one T cell receptor beta chain sequence and its context. These data are taken from a study of cytomegalovirus exposure and HLA in healthy donors. The V gene's germline CDR1 is MDHEN and CDR2 SYDVKM. Trimming stripped 7 bases from V and 8 bases from J, with 14 bases between. CDR3 size: 12 residues. In the PCR, 60 Vbeta and 13 Jbeta primers were used. Clones were sequenced by immunoSEQ multiplex PCR, and TCRdb holds only the in-frame ones, with some missing. The repertoire has some 150,000 clones, roughly 79% of them found once; the top ten carry approximately 4.4%. The sequence was obtained from a woman aged 18-29 years in good health and CMV-seropositive. The sequencing input was PBMCs. V is TRBV28 and J is TRBJ1-2; D possibly corresponds to TRBD1 (6 bases). DNA of the CDR3: TGTGCCAGCATAAATCCCAGGGGCGGCTACACCTTC. Amino acids: CASINPRGGYTF.